This T cell receptor beta chain was captured by sequencing in a study of shared clonotypes between healthy human individuals. Study background: Three CD4 naive, three CD4 memory, two CD8 naive and one CD8 memory plate were used per donor.

Genomic DNA of every subset was divided equally among multiple immunoSEQ plates. Libraries were prepared by immunoSEQ multiplex PCR; TCRdb keeps only in-frame clonotypes and omits some of them. The sample has roughly 1,000,000 clones; approximately 78% are singletons. General study findings and limits: Of the naive CD4 clonotypes, roughly 5.5% were shared across several donors. Researchers sampled only blood; tissue repertoires likely differ.

As regards this clone: What it recognizes is unknown.

Deletions cut 4 bases from V and 4 bases from J, with 11 bases between. CDR1 is MDHEN, CDR2 SYDVKM, per germline. The CDR3 contains 14 residues. The receptor's source is a man between 18 and 35 years old in good health. Some clones in this sample may be carry-over from other donors' samples. The chain recombines TRBV28 with TRBJ2-1, with D unresolved. Specimen: memory CD4+ T cells from PBMCs. Noted subset: CD45RA-negative fraction. The CDR3: CASSWIQAYNEQFF. In DNA, the CDR3 is TGTGCCAGCAGTTGGATTCAGGCTTACAATGAGCAGTTCTTC.